This passage covers 11 T cell receptor beta chains from one sample sequenced in a study of T-cell reconstitution after alpha-beta-depleted transplantation in children. Library preparation (for TCRbeta) was performed with unique molecular identifiers. TCRdb reanalysed the PCR reads using MiXCR and keeps one entry per CDR3 protein. The data show 500,000 to 650,000 distinct CDR3 sequences, over 10% seen once. The sample consisted of PBMCs, mostly from graft donor cells, taken 360 days after TCRalphabeta/CD19-depleted stem cell transplant. These receptors came from a male patient between 10 and 17 years old who had a stem cell transplant for acute myeloid leukemia, so the T cells may come from the graft donor.

This clonotype was counted only a few times. The genes are TRBV4-3 and TRBJ2-5, with no clear D. The CDR3 is 16 residues long. The V and J ends lost 1 base and 7 bases respectively, with 19 bases between them. The germline V gene has CDR1 LGHNA and CDR2 YSLEER. The CDR3 is CASSQGEYWPPGTQYF. CDR3 nucleotide sequence: TGCGCCAGCAGCCAAGGGGAATATTGGCCCCCCGGGACCCAGTACTTC.

This clonotype was counted only a few times. This chain connects TRBV27 to TRBJ1-1; perhaps TRBD1 as D (5 bases). The V and J ends lost 4 bases and 6 bases respectively, with 9 bases between them. The CDR3 sequence is 12 residues long. The germline V gene has CDR1 MNHEY and CDR2 SMNVEV (reference sequence). As DNA, the CDR3 is TGTGCCAGCAGTTCCTCAGGGCCTGAAGCTTTCTTT. It codes for CASSSSGPEAFF.

Note on this clonotype: A much larger clone differs by one base, so this may be a read error. This chain links TRBV13 with TRBJ2-7; D not resolved. CDR3 length: 14 residues. V gave up 8 bases and J gave up 3 bases, with 17 bases separating them. The germline gives CDR1 PRHDT, CDR2 FYEKMQ (reference sequence). In DNA, the CDR3 is TGTGCCAGCTGTTTGGGCCTGGGCGTCTACGAGCAGTACTTC. Translating it yields CASCLGLGVYEQYF.

The chain uses TRBV15 and TRBJ2-7, with 7 bases lining up with TRBD1. The CDR3 length is 16 residues. The germline CDR1 and CDR2 sequences are LNHNV and YYDKDF (reference sequence). Trimming took 0 bases from V and 0 from J; bases not matched to a gene: 5. This chain's CDR3 is CATSRDRTGASYEQYF. The DNA of the CDR3 is TGTGCCACCAGCAGAGATAGGACAGGAGCCTCCTACGAGCAGTACTTC.

This clonotype was seen more than once but under ten times. The chain has TRBV28 and TRBJ2-1; D perhaps matches TRBD2 (5 bases). V lost 3 bases and J lost 5, with 14 bases in between. This CDR3 has 15 amino acids. The germline gives CDR1 MDHEN, CDR2 SYDVKM. DNA for the CDR3: TGTGCCAGCAGTTTGAGCGGTTCCGGGCACAATGAGCAGTTCTTC. This encodes CASSLSGSGHNEQFF.

This clonotype appeared many times. The rearrangement joins TRBV20-1 to TRBJ1-4; D remains unclear. This CDR3 spans 15 amino acids. From germline, CDR1 is DFQATT and CDR2 SNEGSKA (reference sequence). V dropped 6 bases and J dropped 8 bases, with 22 bases sitting between them. The CDR3 nucleotides are TGCAGTGCCACGCCCTGGACCGTTCCGTCCGAAAAACTGTTTTTT. Translation gives CSATPWTVPSEKLFF.

Only a few counts were recorded for this clonotype. The CDR3 nucleotides read TGTGCCAGCCCGACGGGAGAAAGGAATGAGCAGTTCTTC. Its translation: CASPTGERNEQFF. The chain is built from TRBV7-9 and TRBJ2-1; D perhaps matches TRBD2 (6 bases). This CDR3 region has 13 residues. Per germline, CDR1 SEHNR and CDR2 FQNEAQ (reference sequence). Trimming took 8 bases from V and 7 from J, leaving 15 bases between them.

This clonotype was counted a few times. The J gene is TRBJ2-3, the V gene TRBV9, with 9 bases fitting TRBD2. The CDR3 runs to 17 residues. The germline V gene encodes CDR1 SGDLS and CDR2 YYNGEE. V dropped 1 base and J dropped 5; count of bases not matched to a gene: 11. The CDR3 DNA reads TGTGCCAGCAGCGTAATCCCTAGCGGGATTGGGAGAGATACGCAGTATTTT. It translates to CASSVIPSGIGRDTQYF.

In DNA, the CDR3 is TGCAGTGCTAGTCCGCTACTTTTTCACGAGCAGTACTTC. As protein: CSASPLLFHEQYF. The gene calls are TRBV20-1 and TRBJ2-7, with no clear D. V gave up 3 bases and J gave up 5 bases, with 14 bases separating them. From germline, CDR1 is DFQATT and CDR2 SNEGSKA (reference sequence). This CDR3 has 13 residues.

This clonotype was recorded a few times. V gene TRBV29-1 combines with J gene TRBJ1-2, with D maybe TRBD1 (5 bases). Germline V CDR1 and CDR2: SQVTM, ANQGSEA. Trimming cost V 7 bases and J 4 bases, with 16 bases left between them. The CDR3 length is 13 residues. CDR3 sequence: CSALGGVVYGYTF. CDR3 in DNA: TGCAGCGCCCTCGGGGGAGTGGTCTATGGCTACACCTTC.

The sample holds many counts of this clonotype. The gene calls are TRBV11-2 and TRBJ2-1, with D possibly being TRBD1 (5 bases). The CDR3 length is 16 residues. Germline CDR1 reads SGHAT; CDR2 reads FQNNGV. Trimming removed 5 bases at V and 4 bases at J, with 18 bases between. CDR3 sequence: CASSRDSSGIYNEQFF. CDR3 bases: TGTGCCAGCAGCCGAGACAGCTCCGGAATATACAATGAGCAGTTCTTC.